The subject of this entry is one TCR beta chain. The record originates from a study of blood T cell repertoires in COVID-19. Background on the study: T cells, B-cell-depleted T cells, or PBMCs provided the cDNA or gDNA that served as material.

Germline assignment: CDR1 SGHDT and CDR2 YYEEEE. There are 13 residues in the CDR3. V was trimmed by 0 bases and J by 7 bases, leaving 8 bases between them. Original analysis: Amplification from reference gene primers served as the basis for estimated nucleated cell counts. Generated by immunoSEQ multiplex PCR, the TCRdb table keeps only in-frame clones and is missing some. From that table come the V and J calls and clone size; the DNA was used to work out D and trimming. The sample includes approximately 210,000 clones, about 88% of them seen just once. The receptor's source is a woman aged 35 to 49 who had recovered from COVID-19. Sequences were obtained from peripheral blood. The V gene is TRBV5-6, the J gene TRBJ2-1; D possibly corresponds to TRBD2 (5 bases). CDR3 sequence reads: CASSLVARNEQFF. The CDR3 DNA follows: TGTGCCAGCAGCTTGGTAGCGCGGAATGAGCAGTTCTTC.